This T cell receptor (beta chain) was sequenced for a study of blood T cell repertoires in COVID-19. Across the study: T cells, B-cell-depleted T cells, or PBMCs supplied cDNA or gDNA.

Authors' data handling: Using reference gene primer amplification, nucleated cell counts were estimated. TCRdb's table, derived via immunoSEQ multiplex PCR, lists solely in-frame clones and lacks some. V and J calls and clone size are those listed in that table; D and trimming were worked out from the DNA. The sample shows approximately 100,000 clones, about four fifths of them seen only once. The CDR3 is 16 amino acids. The V and J ends lost 1 base and 5 bases, in that order; junction bases with no gene match: 7. Germline CDR1 LGHDT, CDR2 YNNKEL (reference sequence). Input material: peripheral blood. The V gene is TRBV3-1 (or the pseudogene TRBV3-2), the J gene TRBJ2-5, with 10 bases aligning to TRBD2. The clonotype was recovered from a woman aged 80 or over with active or convalescent COVID-19. The CDR3 bases are TGTGCCAGCAGCCAAGGGAAAGCGGGGGGGCCGGAGACCCAGTACTTC. It specifies CASSQGKAGGPETQYF.